These T cell receptor beta chains were read from a single sample in a study of neurological immune-mediated disorders. TCRdb redid the calling of the 5' RACE reads with MiXCR, one entry per CDR3 protein. The sample records about 60,000 distinct CDR3 sequences, about 10% being singletons. Sequencing used PBMCs. The source is a male donor with HTLV-1-associated myelopathy (HAM/TSP). Both conserved end residues are part of each CDR3. A D gene is named only where the DNA matches it firmly. Size tells how often a clone was seen (once, few, many) or the class of an expanded clone, and some rows leave it out.

>-|TRBV5-1|many|TRBJ1-1|14
CASSLGGRDTEAFF
TGCGCCAGCAGCTTGGGGGGACGGGACACTGAAGCTTTCTTT
>-|TRBV5-1|-|TRBJ2-2|15
CPSSLVRGASGELFF
TGCCCCAGCAGCTTGGTTAGGGGGGCCTCTGGGGAGCTGTTTTTT
>-|TRBV6-2/TRBV6-3|many|TRBJ2-1|12
CASGALFNEQFF
TGTGCCAGCGGGGCTCTTTTCAATGAGCAGTTCTTC
>-|TRBV5-5|-|TRBJ1-2|12
CASSLELYGYTF
TGTGCCAGCAGCTTGGAACTCTATGGCTACACCTTC
>-|TRBV25-1|many|TRBJ1-1|14
CASSEYGGRTEAFF
TGTGCCAGCAGTGAATATGGGGGACGAACTGAAGCTTTCTTT
>-|TRBV7-9|many|TRBJ2-1|15
CASSLAGPSYNEQFF
TGTGCCAGCAGCTTAGCTGGGCCCTCCTACAATGAGCAGTTCTTC
>-|TRBV7-9|few|TRBJ1-3|13
CASSSRRGNTIYF
TGTGCCAGCAGCTCCCGAAGGGGAAACACCATATATTTT
>-|TRBV5-1|many|TRBJ1-1|14
CASDKDGLYTEAFF
TGCGCCAGCGACAAAGACGGCCTCTACACTGAAGCTTTCTTT
>-|TRBV11-2|many|TRBJ2-7|14
CASNLTGSSYEQYF
TGTGCCAGCAACTTAACCGGTAGCTCCTACGAGCAGTACTTC
>-|TRBV29-1|-|TRBJ1-5|15
CSVVQGLTGNQSQHF
TGCAGCGTTGTCCAAGGTCTGACAGGCAATCAGTCCCAGCATTTT
>TRBD2|TRBV3-1|many|TRBJ2-3|17
CASSQELIGGGTDTQYF
TGTGCCAGCAGCCAAGAGTTAATCGGGGGGGGCACAGATACGCAGTATTTT
>TRBD1|TRBV5-5|many|TRBJ1-1|14
CASSLTGGFTEAFF
TGTGCCAGCAGCCTGACAGGGGGCTTCACTGAAGCTTTCTTT
>-|TRBV5-1|many|TRBJ2-5|13
CASSLDNQETQYF
TGCGCCAGCAGCTTGGATAACCAAGAGACCCAGTACTTC
>TRBD1|TRBV27|many|TRBJ1-4|19
CASSQTTGGLFRTNEKLFF
TGTGCCAGCAGCCAAACGACAGGGGGCCTTTTTAGGACTAATGAAAAACTGTTTTTT
>-|TRBV6-2/TRBV6-3|few|TRBJ1-5|17
CASSYAMRPRGNQPQHF
TGTGCCAGCAGTTACGCCATGCGGCCACGGGGCAATCAGCCCCAGCATTTT
>-|TRBV7-2|medium-sized|TRBJ2-5|13
CASRAGSAETQYF
TGTGCCAGCAGGGCAGGGTCCGCGGAGACCCAGTACTTC
>-|TRBV4-1|many|TRBJ2-2|14
CASSQDRNTGELFF
TGCGCCAGCAGCCAAGATAGAAACACCGGGGAGCTGTTTTTT
>-|TRBV29-1|many|TRBJ1-1|14
CSVALPGVIFEAFF
TGCAGCGTTGCACTCCCGGGGGTAATTTTTGAAGCTTTCTTT
>-|TRBV20-1|many|TRBJ2-7|16
CSARDVQIGSAYEQYF
TGCAGTGCTCGGGACGTCCAGATCGGATCCGCCTACGAGCAGTACTTC
>TRBD1|TRBV3-1|many|TRBJ1-2|18
CASSRTPGQGDINYGYTF
TGTGCCAGCAGCCGTACTCCGGGACAGGGCGATATCAACTATGGCTACACCTTC
>-|TRBV12-5|many|TRBJ1-2|14
CASGLDSSNYGYTF
TGTGCTAGTGGCCTGGACAGTTCTAACTATGGCTACACCTTC
>-|TRBV12-3/TRBV12-4|-|TRBJ1-4|14
CASTRTDLNKKLFF
TGTGCCAGCACCCGGACAGATCTCAATAAAAAACTGTTTTTT
>TRBD1|TRBV20-1|many|TRBJ1-1|13
CSAGTGGSTEAFF
TGCAGTGCGGGAACAGGGGGGAGCACTGAAGCTTTCTTT
>TRBD2|TRBV28|many|TRBJ2-3|17
CATLAGGSHGLVDTQYF
TGTGCCACGCTAGCGGGGGGGTCCCATGGGCTCGTGGATACGCAGTATTTT
>-|TRBV5-8|many|TRBJ2-1|15
CASSHNPNRYNEQFF
TGTGCCAGCAGCCACAATCCCAACAGGTACAATGAGCAGTTCTTC
>-|TRBV24-1|many|TRBJ2-2|16
CATSDLRGPNTGELFF
TGTGCCACCAGTGATTTGAGAGGACCGAACACCGGGGAGCTGTTTTTT
>TRBD2|TRBV5-1|many|TRBJ2-5|17
CASSPGTSGRVQETQYF
TGCGCCAGCAGCCCCGGGACTAGCGGTCGGGTCCAAGAGACCCAGTACTTC
>-|TRBV12-3/TRBV12-4|many|TRBJ1-4|14
CASSSPGRNEKLFF
TGTGCCAGCAGTTCCCCAGGGAGGAATGAAAAACTGTTTTTT
>-|TRBV29-1|-|TRBJ2-5|12
CSAGTPQETQYF
TGCAGCGCCGGGACCCCCCAAGAGACCCAGTACTTC
>-|TRBV7-7|few|TRBJ2-1|15
CASSLGEASYDEQFF
TGTGCTAGCAGCTTAGGGGAGGCTAGTTACGATGAGCAGTTCTTC
>-|TRBV28|many|TRBJ1-6|18
CASSFGPAIESYNSPLHF
TGTGCCAGCAGTTTTGGCCCCGCAATAGAATCCTATAATTCACCCCTCCACTTT
>-|TRBV29-1|many|TRBJ2-4|14
CSVNPRGRENIQYF
TGCAGCGTTAACCCCAGGGGCCGGGAAAACATTCAGTACTTC
>-|TRBV20-1|many|TRBJ1-5|14
CSARRQVLNQPQHF
TGCAGTGCTAGAAGACAGGTTCTCAATCAGCCCCAGCATTTT
>-|TRBV5-6|many|TRBJ2-5|14
CASSHGQMQETQYF
TGTGCCAGCAGTCACGGACAAATGCAAGAGACCCAGTACTTC
>-|TRBV5-5|-|TRBJ2-3|18
CASSFYICSAELADTQYF
-
>TRBD2|TRBV7-2|many|TRBJ2-4|16
CASSLWLAGLKNIQYF
TGTGCCAGCAGCTTATGGCTAGCGGGGCTCAAAAACATTCAGTACTTC
>TRBD2|TRBV29-1|many|TRBJ2-7|13
CSVGGTSSSEQYF
TGCAGCGTTGGGGGGACTAGCAGTTCCGAGCAGTACTTC
>TRBD2|TRBV20-1|medium-sized|TRBJ2-2|17
CSARDPQRRGGTGELFF
TGCAGTGCTAGAGACCCACAGAGGCGGGGGGGGACCGGGGAGCTGTTTTTT
>-|TRBV20-1|many|TRBJ1-6|18
CSARDKRTPGSKGSPLHF
TGCAGTGCTAGAGATAAAAGGACCCCGGGTTCGAAGGGTTCACCCCTCCACTTT
>TRBD1|TRBV5-1|many|TRBJ2-5|15
CASSLYGTVQETQYF
TGCGCCAGCAGCTTATACGGGACAGTCCAAGAGACCCAGTACTTC
>-|TRBV5-6|many|TRBJ1-2|15
CASSLALAGLYGYTF
TGTGCCAGCAGCTTGGCCCTCGCAGGTCTCTATGGCTACACCTTC
>-|TRBV20-1|many|TRBJ2-7|11
CSARQDYEQYF
TGCAGTGCTAGGCAGGATTACGAGCAGTACTTC
>-|TRBV5-1|-|TRBJ2-2|14
CASSPWDAFRELFF
TGCGCCAGCAGCCCATGGGACGCATTTAGGGAGCTGTTTTTT
>-|TRBV20-1|many|TRBJ1-1|12
CRPVGGGTEAFF
TGCAGGCCTGTCGGAGGGGGGACTGAAGCTTTCTTT
>-|TRBV7-2|many|TRBJ1-1|15
CASSRKDGSDTEAFF
TGTGCCAGCAGCCGCAAGGACGGCAGCGACACTGAAGCTTTCTTT
>TRBD2|TRBV7-2|-|TRBJ2-5|15
CASSLQRGGSETQYF
TGTGCCAGCAGCTTACAGCGGGGTGGCAGCGAGACCCAGTACTTC
>TRBD2|TRBV7-9|-|TRBJ2-2|14
CANNGLAGHGELFF
TGTGCCAACAACGGACTAGCGGGGCACGGGGAGCTGTTTTTT
>-|TRBV5-5|many|TRBJ2-1|16
CASSLRGDGSYNEQFF
TGTGCCAGCAGCTTGCGTGGGGACGGCTCCTACAATGAGCAGTTCTTC
>TRBD2|TRBV5-1|many|TRBJ2-3|16
CASSPPGSGGADTQYF
TGCGCCAGCAGCCCTCCGGGTAGCGGGGGGGCAGATACGCAGTATTTT
>-|TRBV20-1|many|TRBJ2-7|13
CSATPMDSYEQYF
TGCAGTGCTACCCCGATGGATTCCTACGAGCAGTACTTC
>-|TRBV12-3/TRBV12-4|many|TRBJ2-3|14
CASSPTGPADTQYF
TGTGCCAGCAGTCCGACGGGGCCAGCGGATACGCAGTATTTT
>TRBD2|TRBV20-1|many|TRBJ2-3|15
CSARVSGGPTDTQYF
TGCAGTGCTAGAGTTAGCGGGGGGCCCACAGATACGCAGTATTTT
>-|TRBV5-1|many|TRBJ1-1|15
CASSLGSVMNTEAFF
TGCGCCAGCAGCTTGGGTTCCGTAATGAACACTGAAGCTTTCTTT